A selection of T cell receptor beta chains follows, all from one sample in a study of blood T cell repertoires in COVID-19. Generated by immunoSEQ multiplex PCR, the TCRdb table keeps only in-frame clones and is missing some. The table records under 300,000 clones, roughly 85% of them present only once. The sequenced material came from peripheral blood. The source is a woman under 30 with acute or convalescent COVID-19. Both conserved end residues are part of each CDR3. Fields, in order: CDR3 length, V gene, D gene, clone size, J gene, CDR3 DNA, CDR3 protein. The D gene is left open where the match is weak. Size tells how often a clone was seen (once, few, many) or the class of an expanded clone, and some rows leave it out.

14	TRBV6-2/TRBV6-3	NA	NA	TRBJ1-3	TGTGCCAGCAGTTACGGGAGCTCTGGAAACACCATATATTTT	CASSYGSSGNTIYF
15	TRBV2	TRBD2	NA	TRBJ2-7	TGTGCCAGCAGTGAAAAACTAGCGGGAACCTACGAGCAGTACTTC	CASSEKLAGTYEQYF
15	TRBV6-2/TRBV6-3	TRBD2	NA	TRBJ2-1	TGTGCCAGCAGTTCGGGACTAGCGGGAGGGAATGAGCAGTTCTTC	CASSSGLAGGNEQFF
17	TRBV7-9	TRBD1	NA	TRBJ2-7	TGTGCCAGCAGCCTAAGGGACAGCCCCGCAGCATCCTACGAGCAGTACTTC	CASSLRDSPAASYEQYF
15	TRBV6-5	TRBD1	once	TRBJ2-1	TGTGCCAGCAGCCAAGACAGGGGCGCCTACAATGAGCAGTTCTTC	CASSQDRGAYNEQFF
19	TRBV19	TRBD1	NA	TRBJ2-1	TGTGCCAGTAGTCCCCCTACAGGGGGCTCCCTTAGCTCCTACAATGAGCAGTTCTTC	CASSPPTGGSLSSYNEQFF
13	TRBV10-1	TRBD1	NA	TRBJ1-2	TGCGCCAGCAGTGGGGACAGGGGGCTCGGCTACACCTTC	CASSGDRGLGYTF
17	TRBV4-1	TRBD2	NA	TRBJ2-1	TGCGCCAGCAGCCAAGAGAGGGCTAGCGGGAGATACAATGAGCAGTTCTTC	CASSQERASGRYNEQFF
16	TRBV29-1	NA	NA	TRBJ1-1	TGCAGCGTTCGGGGTACTGCCGGCACGGGCAGTAGTGTTGCTTTCTTT	CSVRGTAGTGSSVAFF
12	TRBV9	TRBD1	many	TRBJ2-1	TGTGCCAGTTCCGAGGGGACAGGCGAGCAGTTCTTC	CASSEGTGEQFF
15	TRBV10-3	TRBD2	NA	TRBJ2-5	TGTGCCATCAGTGAGTGGACTAGCGGGGGAGAGACCCAGTACTTC	CAISEWTSGGETQYF
16	TRBV13	TRBD1	NA	TRBJ1-2	TGTGCCACCGCGCGGGACAGGGATATGGTTACGGTTGGCTACACCTTC	CATARDRDMVTVGYTF
15	TRBV6-4	TRBD2	NA	TRBJ2-1	TGTGCCAGCAGTGACGGAGACGGACTAGCGGGAGCCTTGGTCTTC	CASSDGDGLAGALVF
16	TRBV25-1	NA	NA	TRBJ1-3	TGTGCCAGCAGTGCAATGGGACTGAGCTCTGGAAACACCATATATTTT	CASSAMGLSSGNTIYF
16	TRBV5-1	TRBD1	NA	TRBJ2-3	TGCGCCAGCAGCTATACAGGGGGTCTAATGGCAGATACGCAGTATTTT	CASSYTGGLMADTQYF
16	TRBV5-1	TRBD1	NA	TRBJ2-3	TGCGCCAGCAGCGAAAATTTCAGGGGGTTGGGAGATACGCAGTATTTT	CASSENFRGLGDTQYF
15	TRBV21-1	NA	NA	TRBJ1-4	TGTGCCAGCAGCACGTTGGCTGCAACTAATGAAAAACTGTTTTTT	CASSTLAATNEKLFF
18	TRBV19	TRBD1	few	TRBJ2-3	TGTGCCAGTAGTATCACCACAAAGACAGGGTCCGGGCGAGATACGCAGTATTTT	CASSITTKTGSGRDTQYF
18	TRBV9	NA	NA	TRBJ2-1	TGTGCCAGCAGCGTAGGGTTCCGGGGCCGACTAGTAACGAATGAGCAGTTCTTC	CASSVGFRGRLVTNEQFF
21	TRBV3-1/TRBV3-2	TRBD2	few	TRBJ2-5	TGTGCCAGCAGCCAAGATCTCCCGGTACCTTCCAGCGGGAGTAGTAGGGAGACCCAGTACTTC	CASSQDLPVPSSGSSRETQYF
17	TRBV2	NA	once	TRBJ2-2	TGTGCCAGCAGCGTACACACGACTAGGGGAGGTACCGGGGAGCTGTTTTTT	CASSVHTTRGGTGELFF
15	TRBV7-6	NA	NA	TRBJ1-4	TGTGCCAGCAGCTTAGGGGGCGGGGCGAATGAAAAACTGTTTTTT	CASSLGGGANEKLFF
15	TRBV11-2	NA	once	TRBJ1-4	TGTGCCAGCAGAAACGCGTTTAACGCTAATGAAAAACTGTTTTTT	CASRNAFNANEKLFF
15	TRBV6-5	TRBD2	NA	TRBJ2-7	TGTGCCAGTGGGTGGGAGGGAGGGCCGACCTACGAGCAGTACTTC	CASGWEGGPTYEQYF
15	TRBV27	TRBD1	NA	TRBJ1-2	TGTGCCAGCAGTCCCCGACAGGGGCTTGACTATGGCTACACCTTC	CASSPRQGLDYGYTF
14	TRBV6-1	NA	NA	TRBJ2-7	TGTGCCAGCAGTGATACGGGATTGATCTACGAGCAGTACTTC	CASSDTGLIYEQYF
13	TRBV11-2	NA	NA	TRBJ1-2	TGTGCCAGCAGCTCCCTCCAACCGCGGAGCTACACCTTC	CASSSLQPRSYTF
13	TRBV6-5	NA	NA	TRBJ1-2	TGTGCCAGCAGTCAACGGGGGAACTATGGCTACACCTTC	CASSQRGNYGYTF
13	TRBV9	NA	NA	TRBJ1-1	TGTGCCAGCAGCAAGGGGGTAAACACTGAAGCTTTCTTT	CASSKGVNTEAFF
15	TRBV19	NA	NA	TRBJ2-1	TGTGCCAGTAGTATTTGGGGCAGGGGGGACAATGAGCAGTTCTTC	CASSIWGRGDNEQFF
15	TRBV5-5	NA	few	TRBJ1-2	TGTGCCAGCAGCTTGGTTCCAGGGGACCTATATGGCTACACCTTC	CASSLVPGDLYGYTF
16	TRBV30	TRBD2	NA	TRBJ2-5	TGTGCCTGGAGGAAGGGGACTAGCGGGCGGCAAGAGACCCAGTACTTC	CAWRKGTSGRQETQYF
13	TRBV29-1	NA	NA	TRBJ2-5	TGCAGCGTGATAGGACAGTACCAAGAGACCCAGTACTTC	CSVIGQYQETQYF
13	TRBV19	NA	NA	TRBJ2-7	TGTGCCAGTAGTTCGCAGAGGTTCTACGAGCAGTACTTC	CASSSQRFYEQYF
16	TRBV7-9	TRBD2	NA	TRBJ2-1	TGTGCCAGCACCACTAGACTAGCGGGAGGGCTAAATGAGCAGTTCTTC	CASTTRLAGGLNEQFF
17	TRBV3-1/TRBV3-2	TRBD2	NA	TRBJ2-5	TGTGCCAGCAGCCAACGCTCTAGCGGGAGGGCCGTAGAGACCCAGTACTTC	CASSQRSSGRAVETQYF
14	TRBV28	NA	once	TRBJ2-1	TGTGCCAGCAGCCCGGGTCAATCCTACAATGAGCAGTTCTTC	CASSPGQSYNEQFF
15	TRBV6-5	NA	NA	TRBJ1-3	TGTGCCAGCAGTTACTCGATCGGGGTTGGAAACACCATATATTTT	CASSYSIGVGNTIYF
20	TRBV3-1/TRBV3-2	TRBD2	NA	TRBJ2-1	TGTGCCAGCAGCCAAGCCGTTGGAGGACTAGGCGTCACTCGGGACAATGAGCAGTTCTTC	CASSQAVGGLGVTRDNEQFF
14	TRBV27	TRBD1	NA	TRBJ2-7	TGTGCCAGCAGTTTGCTCGGACAGGGCTACGAGCAGTACTTC	CASSLLGQGYEQYF
17	TRBV4-1	TRBD2	NA	TRBJ2-7	TGCGCCAGCAGCCAAGTAGCTAGCGGGAGTGAGTCCTACGAGCAGTACTTC	CASSQVASGSESYEQYF